The present T cell receptor beta chain was sequenced within a study of blood T cells in healthy people across ages (dated by TCRdb to about 2015). Regarding the complete study: In model experiments, roughly one uniquely barcoded TCR beta cDNA molecule per two T cells was captured by template switching. To track age-related changes in TCR beta repertoire diversity, the study relied on deep sequencing normalized with unique cDNA molecular identifiers. The donors were divided into four age groups: young (average approximately 17 years), middle-aged (about 40), aged (under 70) and long-lived (about 79). To avoid experimental bias, donors of different ages were randomly spread across the sequencing lanes. Two additional independent replicas of 1 million unique cDNA reads from the same blood draw were analyzed for two donors (one aged 18 to 30 and one aged 80 or older). General study outcomes and caveats: Estimates of total diversity based on one million sequenced T cells were regarded as lower bounds and as underestimates. The percentage of naive T cells measured by flow cytometry correlated strongly with observed TCR beta diversity. Because profiling used bulk unsorted PBMCs, naive and antigen-experienced compartments could not be compared conclusively. Because donor CMV infection status was unknown, age-related changes in expanded clonotypes were potentially confounded. Observed TCR beta diversity per million T cells fell roughly linearly with age, and a significant reduction was already apparent by age around 44. Compared with the aged group, more naive CD4+ T cells, fewer expanded clones and increased TCR diversity were shown by the long-lived group, suggesting age selection.

This clonotype was counted a few times. The specificity of this receptor is unknown. Nothing much larger sits one base from this clone, and base qualities are not available. Donors were approximately 42 systemically healthy Caucasian individuals from Russia aged about 6 to 100 years. Around 9.9 milliliters of peripheral blood were collected from each donor into EDTA-treated Vacutainer tubes. Ficoll-Paque density-gradient centrifugation was used to isolate PBMCs, with at least 6.5 million obtained per sample. Total RNA, at least 6 micrograms per sample, was extracted from PBMCs with Trizol reagent. The percentages of naive CD45RAhigh/CD27high T cells were determined by flow cytometry on a PBMC aliquot from every donor. Library preparation used 5' RACE. The listed sequencing device is Illumina HiSeq 2500. A second PCR of roughly 6 to 12 cycles was run with a J-beta primer mix and a sample-barcoded 5' primer. Each TCR beta cDNA molecule received a unique molecular identifier from a template-switch 5' adaptor carrying 12 random nucleotides. Each sample yielded at least 2.5 million CDR3-containing paired-end reads. First-strand cDNA synthesis was performed from all RNA using the Mint cDNA synthesis kit, with priming by a TRBC-specific oligonucleotide. After uracil-DNA glycosylase treatment, a first 18-cycle PCR used universal primers M1SS and BC2_uni_R on all cDNA. Per the source publication's procedure: For normalization, 1 million high-quality reads were randomly selected from each sample, with every read carrying a distinct molecular identifier. Reads with shared molecular identifiers were discarded instead of being binned into consensus sequences. CDR3 identification, clonotype clustering and error correction used MiTCR with a Q25 quality threshold and the strictest error-elimination algorithm. A nonparametric unseen species model using Euler transformation provided a lower-bound estimate of total TCR beta diversity. In TCRdb, the public reads were trimmed at Q25 with fastp and aligned with MiXCR, with productive beta chains retained. Identical CDR3 protein sequences are pooled into one entry, listed with their most common genes and DNA. In this record, the V and J calls reflect TCRdb's handling and not the investigators' own analysis. The sample table records 700,000 or so distinct CDR3 sequences; approximately 22% of these occur just once. The ten largest clones represent 20% to 25% of the sample.

The sequencing sample was made of blood. This receptor was taken from a man between 65 and 80 years old in good health.

The CDR3 is CSAWTLNEQFF. The nucleotides read TGCAGCGCATGGACTCTGAATGAGCAGTTCTTC. The receptor chain draws on TRBV29-1 and TRBJ2-1; the D gene is perhaps TRBD2, on 5 matching bases. Spanning cysteine to phenylalanine, the CDR3 consists of 11 amino acids. The read is trimmed to its CDR3 DNA, 33 bases read in frame from base 1. The germline V gene sets CDR1 to SQVTM and CDR2 to ANQGSEA. V drops 7 bases and J drops 7 bases, leaving 11 bases in between.